Below, 4 T cell receptor beta chains from the same sample are listed, as sequenced in a study of shared clonotypes between healthy human individuals. The data were produced by immunoSEQ multiplex PCR, yet TCRdb's version contains in-frame clones alone and is incomplete. Of about 1.1 million clones in the sample, around three quarters were seen once. Source material: memory CD4+ T cells from PBMCs. Sample subset: CD45RA-negative fraction. These receptors were taken from a man younger than 30 in good health. Some clones in this sample may be carry-over from other donors' samples.

The gene calls are TRBV5-1 and TRBJ2-1; TRBD1 is a possible D gene (6 bases). Germline assignment: CDR1 SGHRS and CDR2 YFSETQ. The V end was cut by 0 bases, the J end by 13 bases, with 17 bases between. This CDR3 is built from 14 residues. This CDR3 is CASSLGDTDVTQFF. Written as DNA, the CDR3 is TGCGCCAGCAGCTTGGGGGACACGGACGTGACCCAGTTCTTC.

This rearrangement joins TRBV6-5 to TRBJ1-2; a weak D match, TRBD1 (6 bases). Trimming removed 5 bases at V and 8 bases at J, with 15 bases between. CDR3 size: 13 residues. Germline assignment: CDR1 MNHEY and CDR2 SVGAGI. CDR3 protein: CASSAPGVWGYTF. CDR3 DNA: TGTGCCAGCAGTGCGCCAGGGGTCTGGGGCTACACCTTC.

For the CDR3, the DNA is TGCAGCGTCTCCCCCTCGACAGGTAGGACCTACGAGCAGTACTTC. Amino acid sequence: CSVSPSTGRTYEQYF. The gene calls are TRBV29-1 and TRBJ2-7, with D perhaps matching TRBD1 (6 bases). The germline V gene encodes CDR1 SQVTM and CDR2 ANQGSEA. The V gene lost 6 bases and the J gene lost 2 bases, with 20 bases spanning the gap. The CDR3 has 15 residues.

The chain couples TRBV5-1 to TRBJ1-5, with D possibly matching TRBD1 (5 bases). This CDR3 spans 15 amino acids. Germline assignment: CDR1 SGHRS and CDR2 YFSETQ. V was cut by 1 base and J by 3 bases, with 11 bases left in between. CDR3 residues: CASSLTGADNQPQHF. The DNA for the CDR3 is TGCGCCAGCAGCTTGACCGGGGCCGACAATCAGCCCCAGCATTTT.